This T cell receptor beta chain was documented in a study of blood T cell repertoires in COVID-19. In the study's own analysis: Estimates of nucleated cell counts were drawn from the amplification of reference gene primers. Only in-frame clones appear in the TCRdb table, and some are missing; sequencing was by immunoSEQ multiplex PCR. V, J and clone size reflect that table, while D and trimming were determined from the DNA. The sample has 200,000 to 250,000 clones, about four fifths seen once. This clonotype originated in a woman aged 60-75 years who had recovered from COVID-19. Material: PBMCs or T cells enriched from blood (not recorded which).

The CDR3 region has the DNA TGTGCCAGCAGTGAATCCGGCTATGGCTACACCTTC. Its protein product is CASSESGYGYTF. V is TRBV25-1 and J is TRBJ1-2; D not certain. V gave up 1 base and J gave up 4 bases, with 4 bases separating them. CDR3 length equals 12 residues. Looked up from germline, CDR1 is MGHDK and CDR2 is SYGVNS.